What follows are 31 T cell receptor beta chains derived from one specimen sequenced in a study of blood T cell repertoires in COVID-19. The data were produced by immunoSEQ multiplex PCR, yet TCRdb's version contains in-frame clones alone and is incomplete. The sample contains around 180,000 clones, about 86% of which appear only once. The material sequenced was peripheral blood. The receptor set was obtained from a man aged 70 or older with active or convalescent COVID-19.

CDR3 amino acids: CASSRTASGIPYEQYF. The CDR3 nucleotides are TGTGCCAGCAGCCGCACGGCAAGCGGGATTCCCTACGAGCAGTACTTC. V is TRBV4-2 and J is TRBJ2-7, with 7 nucleotides matching TRBD2. Germline V lookup: CDR1 LGHNA, CDR2 YNFKEQ. The CDR3 is made up of 16 amino acids. The V gene end was trimmed by 4 bases and the J gene end by 2 bases; junction bases not matched to a gene: 11.

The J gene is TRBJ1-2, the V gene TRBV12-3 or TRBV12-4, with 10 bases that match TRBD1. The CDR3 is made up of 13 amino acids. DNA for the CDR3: TGTGCAGGAGGGGGACAGGGGAACTATGGCTACACCTTC. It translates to CAGGGQGNYGYTF.

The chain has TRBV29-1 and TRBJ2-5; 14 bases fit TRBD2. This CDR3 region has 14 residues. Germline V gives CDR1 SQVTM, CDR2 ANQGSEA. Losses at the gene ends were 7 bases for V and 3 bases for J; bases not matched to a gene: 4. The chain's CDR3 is CSAAGLAGEETQYF. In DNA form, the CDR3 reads TGCAGCGCCGCGGGACTAGCGGGAGAAGAGACCCAGTACTTC.

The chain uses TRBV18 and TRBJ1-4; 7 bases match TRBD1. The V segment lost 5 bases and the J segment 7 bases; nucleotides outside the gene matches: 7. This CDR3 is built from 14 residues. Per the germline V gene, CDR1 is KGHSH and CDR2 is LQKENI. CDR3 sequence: CASSSQTGSEKLFF. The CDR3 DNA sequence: TGTGCCAGCTCATCCCAGACAGGGAGTGAAAAACTGTTTTTT.

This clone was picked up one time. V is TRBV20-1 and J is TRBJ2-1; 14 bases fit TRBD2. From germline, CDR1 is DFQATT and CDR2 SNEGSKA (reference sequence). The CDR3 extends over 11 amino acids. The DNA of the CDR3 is TGCGGCGGACTAGCGGGAGGAGGGCCGTTCTTC. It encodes CGGLAGGGPFF.

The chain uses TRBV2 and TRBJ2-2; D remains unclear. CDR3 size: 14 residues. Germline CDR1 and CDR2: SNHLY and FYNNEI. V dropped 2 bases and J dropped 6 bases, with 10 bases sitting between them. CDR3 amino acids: CASSEKTVAGELFF. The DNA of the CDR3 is TGTGCCAGCAGTGAAAAAACAGTCGCCGGGGAGCTGTTTTTT.

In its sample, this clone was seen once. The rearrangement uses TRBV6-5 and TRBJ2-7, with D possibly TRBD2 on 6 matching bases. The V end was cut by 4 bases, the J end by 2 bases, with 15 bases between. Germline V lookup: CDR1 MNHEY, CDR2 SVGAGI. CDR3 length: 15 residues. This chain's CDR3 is CASSSPGLNTYEQYF. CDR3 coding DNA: TGTGCCAGCAGTTCCCCGGGACTCAATACCTACGAGCAGTACTTC.

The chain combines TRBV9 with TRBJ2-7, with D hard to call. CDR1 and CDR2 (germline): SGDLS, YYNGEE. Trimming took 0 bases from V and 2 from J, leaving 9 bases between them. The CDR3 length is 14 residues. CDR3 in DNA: TGTGCCAGCAGCGTAGCTACTGGTACCTACGAGCAGTACTTC. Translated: CASSVATGTYEQYF.

The CDR3 sequence: CASSLAVRGPSGEQYF. CDR3 in DNA: TGCGCCAGCAGCTTGGCAGTGAGGGGGCCTAGTGGGGAGCAGTACTTC. The rearrangement uses TRBV5-1 and TRBJ2-7; 7 positions agree with TRBD1. This CDR3 comprises 16 residues. The ends lost 0 bases at V and 7 bases at J; junction bases unmatched: 13. The germline CDR1 and CDR2 sequences are SGHRS and YFSETQ.

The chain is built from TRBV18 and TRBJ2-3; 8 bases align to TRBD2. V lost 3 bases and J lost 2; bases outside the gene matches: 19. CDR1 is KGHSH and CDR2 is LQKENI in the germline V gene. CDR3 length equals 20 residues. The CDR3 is CASSPLRRPGRDQSTDTQYF. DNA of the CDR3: TGTGCCAGCTCACCTCTCAGACGCCCCGGGAGGGACCAATCCACAGATACGCAGTATTTT.

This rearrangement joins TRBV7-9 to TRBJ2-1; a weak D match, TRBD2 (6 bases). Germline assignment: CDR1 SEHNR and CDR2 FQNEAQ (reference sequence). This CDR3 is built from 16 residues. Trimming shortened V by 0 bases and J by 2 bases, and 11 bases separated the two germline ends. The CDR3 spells CASSLAGGPTYNEQFF. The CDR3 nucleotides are TGTGCCAGCAGCTTAGCGGGAGGCCCGACCTACAATGAGCAGTTCTTC.

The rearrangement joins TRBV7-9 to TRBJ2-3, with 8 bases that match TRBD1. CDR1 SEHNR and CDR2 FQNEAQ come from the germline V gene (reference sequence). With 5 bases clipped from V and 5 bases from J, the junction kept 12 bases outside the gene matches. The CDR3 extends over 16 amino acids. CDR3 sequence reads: CASSPSPTGVRDTQYF. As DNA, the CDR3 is TGTGCCAGCAGCCCCTCCCCGACAGGGGTCAGAGATACGCAGTATTTT. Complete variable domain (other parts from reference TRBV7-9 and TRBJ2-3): DTGVSQNPRHKITKRGQNVTFRCDPISEHNRLYWYRQTLGQGPEFLTYFQNEAQLEKSRLLSDRFSAERPKGSFSTLEIQRTEQGDSAMYLCASSPSPTGVRDTQYFGPGTRLTVL.

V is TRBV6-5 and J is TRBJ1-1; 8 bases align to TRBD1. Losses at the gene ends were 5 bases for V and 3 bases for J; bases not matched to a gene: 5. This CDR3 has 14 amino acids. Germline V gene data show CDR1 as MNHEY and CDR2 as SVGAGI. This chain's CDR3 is CASSLGQGDTEAFF. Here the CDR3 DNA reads TGTGCCAGCAGTCTAGGACAGGGTGACACTGAAGCTTTCTTT.

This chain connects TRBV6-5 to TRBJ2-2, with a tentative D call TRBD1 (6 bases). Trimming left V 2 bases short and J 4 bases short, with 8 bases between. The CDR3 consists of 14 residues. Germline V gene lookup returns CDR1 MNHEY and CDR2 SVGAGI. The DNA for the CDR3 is TGTGCCAGCAGTTACCCCAGGGGCACCGGGGAGCTGTTTTTT. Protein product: CASSYPRGTGELFF.

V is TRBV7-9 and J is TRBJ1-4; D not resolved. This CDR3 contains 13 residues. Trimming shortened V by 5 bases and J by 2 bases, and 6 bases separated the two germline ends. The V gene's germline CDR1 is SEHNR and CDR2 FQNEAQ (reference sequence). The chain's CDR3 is CASSRGTNEKLFF. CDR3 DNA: TGTGCCAGCAGCCGGGGTACTAATGAAAAACTGTTTTTT.

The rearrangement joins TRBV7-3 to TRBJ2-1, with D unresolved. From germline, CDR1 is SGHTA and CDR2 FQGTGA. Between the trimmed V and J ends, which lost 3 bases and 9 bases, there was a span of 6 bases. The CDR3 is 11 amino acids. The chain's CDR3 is CASSFESEQFF. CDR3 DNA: TGTGCCAGCAGCTTCGAGAGTGAGCAGTTCTTC.

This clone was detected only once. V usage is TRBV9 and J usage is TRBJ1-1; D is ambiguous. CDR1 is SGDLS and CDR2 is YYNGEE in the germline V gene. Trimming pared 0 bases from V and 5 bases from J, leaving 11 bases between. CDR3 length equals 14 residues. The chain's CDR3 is CASSVGGGFTEAFF. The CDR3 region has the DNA TGTGCCAGCAGCGTAGGGGGAGGGTTTACTGAAGCTTTCTTT.

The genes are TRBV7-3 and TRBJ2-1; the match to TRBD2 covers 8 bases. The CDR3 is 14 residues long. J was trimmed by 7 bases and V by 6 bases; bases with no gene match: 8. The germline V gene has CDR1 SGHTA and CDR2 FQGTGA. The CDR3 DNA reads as TGTGCCAGCAGTCCCGGGACTAGTATAAATGAGCAGTTCTTC. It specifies CASSPGTSINEQFF.

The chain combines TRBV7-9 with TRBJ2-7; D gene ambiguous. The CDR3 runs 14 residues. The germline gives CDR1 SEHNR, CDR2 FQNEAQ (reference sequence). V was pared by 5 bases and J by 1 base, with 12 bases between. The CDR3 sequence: CASSPRAGSYEQYF. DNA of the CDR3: TGTGCCAGCAGCCCTCGAGCAGGTTCCTACGAGCAGTACTTC. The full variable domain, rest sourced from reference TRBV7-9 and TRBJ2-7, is DTGVSQNPRHKITKRGQNVTFRCDPISEHNRLYWYRQTLGQGPEFLTYFQNEAQLEKSRLLSDRFSAERPKGSFSTLEIQRTEQGDSAMYLCASSPRAGSYEQYFGPGTRLTVT.

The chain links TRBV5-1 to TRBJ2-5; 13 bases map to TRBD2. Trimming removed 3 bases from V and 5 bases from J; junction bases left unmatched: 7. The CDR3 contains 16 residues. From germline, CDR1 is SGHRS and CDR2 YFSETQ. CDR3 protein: CASSWTSGSGRETQYF. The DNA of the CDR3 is TGCGCCAGCAGCTGGACTAGCGGGAGCGGGCGGGAGACCCAGTACTTC.

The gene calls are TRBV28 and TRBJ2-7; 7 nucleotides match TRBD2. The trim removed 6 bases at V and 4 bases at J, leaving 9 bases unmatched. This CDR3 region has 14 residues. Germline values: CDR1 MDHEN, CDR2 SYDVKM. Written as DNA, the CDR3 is TGTGCCAGCAGACCCTCAGCGGGGATTTACGAGCAGTACTTC. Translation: CASRPSAGIYEQYF.

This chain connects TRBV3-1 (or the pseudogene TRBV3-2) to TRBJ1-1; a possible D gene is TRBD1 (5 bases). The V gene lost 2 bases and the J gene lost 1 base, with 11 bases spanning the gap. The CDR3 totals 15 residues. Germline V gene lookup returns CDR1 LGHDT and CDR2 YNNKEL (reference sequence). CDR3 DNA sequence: TGTGCCAGCAGCCAACTCGGACAAACGAACACTGAAGCTTTCTTT. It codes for CASSQLGQTNTEAFF.

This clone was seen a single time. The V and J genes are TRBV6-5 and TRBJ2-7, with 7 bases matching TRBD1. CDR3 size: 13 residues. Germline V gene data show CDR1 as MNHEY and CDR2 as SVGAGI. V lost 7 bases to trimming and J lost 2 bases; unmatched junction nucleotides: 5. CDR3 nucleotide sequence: TGTGCCAGCACCGGGACAGAGACCTACGAGCAGTACTTC. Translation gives CASTGTETYEQYF.

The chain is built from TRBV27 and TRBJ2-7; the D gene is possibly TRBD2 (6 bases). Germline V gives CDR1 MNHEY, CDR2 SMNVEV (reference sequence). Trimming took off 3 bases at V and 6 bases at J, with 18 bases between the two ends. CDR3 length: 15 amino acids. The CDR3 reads CASSFFPGLTSEQYF. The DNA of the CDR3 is TGTGCCAGCAGTTTTTTTCCGGGACTCACCTCCGAGCAGTACTTC.

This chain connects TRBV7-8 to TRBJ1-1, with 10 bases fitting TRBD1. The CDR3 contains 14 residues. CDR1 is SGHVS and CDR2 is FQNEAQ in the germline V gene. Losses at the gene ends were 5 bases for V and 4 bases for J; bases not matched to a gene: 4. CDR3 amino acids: CASSARTGGTEAFF. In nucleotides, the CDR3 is TGTGCCAGCAGCGCAAGGACAGGGGGCACTGAAGCTTTCTTT.

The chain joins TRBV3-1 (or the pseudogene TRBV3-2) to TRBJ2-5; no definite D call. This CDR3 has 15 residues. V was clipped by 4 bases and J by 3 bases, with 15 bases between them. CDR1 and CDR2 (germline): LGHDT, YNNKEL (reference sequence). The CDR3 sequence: CASSPRRQAKETQYF. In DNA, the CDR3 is TGTGCCAGCAGCCCTCGTAGGCAGGCTAAAGAGACCCAGTACTTC.

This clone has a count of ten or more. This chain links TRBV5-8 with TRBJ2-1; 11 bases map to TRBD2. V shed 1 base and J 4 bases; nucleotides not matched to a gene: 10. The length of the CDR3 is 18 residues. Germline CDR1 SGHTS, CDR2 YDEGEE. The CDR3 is CASSLILAGGYGYNEQFF. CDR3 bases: TGTGCCAGCAGCTTGATCCTAGCGGGAGGTTATGGGTACAATGAGCAGTTCTTC.

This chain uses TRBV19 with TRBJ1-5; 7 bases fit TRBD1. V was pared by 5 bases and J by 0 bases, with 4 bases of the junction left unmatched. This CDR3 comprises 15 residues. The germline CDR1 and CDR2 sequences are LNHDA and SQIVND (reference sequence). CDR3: CASSLQGNSNQPQHF. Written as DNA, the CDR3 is TGTGCCAGTAGTCTACAGGGGAATAGCAATCAGCCCCAGCATTTT.

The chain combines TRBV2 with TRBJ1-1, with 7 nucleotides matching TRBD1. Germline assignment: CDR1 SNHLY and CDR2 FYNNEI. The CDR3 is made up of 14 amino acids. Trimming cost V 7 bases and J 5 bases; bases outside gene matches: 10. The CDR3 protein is CASKGAGMDTEAFF. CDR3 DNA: TGTGCCAGCAAGGGGGCGGGGATGGATACTGAAGCTTTCTTT. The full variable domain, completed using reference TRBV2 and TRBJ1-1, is EPEVTQTPSHQVTQMGQEVILRCVPISNHLYFYWYRQILGQKVEFLVSFYNNEISEKSEIFDDQFSVERPDGSNFTLKIRSTKLEDSAMYFCASKGAGMDTEAFFGQGTRLTVV.

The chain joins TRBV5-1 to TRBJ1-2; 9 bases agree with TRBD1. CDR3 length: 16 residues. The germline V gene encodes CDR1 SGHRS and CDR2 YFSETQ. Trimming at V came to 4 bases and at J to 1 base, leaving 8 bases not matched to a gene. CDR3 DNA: TGCGCCAGCAGCCCCACAGGGGGCTCTTTTAACTATGGCTACACCTTC. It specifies CASSPTGGSFNYGYTF.

CDR3 bases: TGTGCCAGCAGCTTAGCCCCTAGCGCGCGGAACGAGCAGTACTTC. It yields the protein CASSLAPSARNEQYF. The V call is TRBV7-6, the J call TRBJ2-7; TRBD2 is a possible D gene (6 bases). The CDR3 length is 15 residues. Per the germline V gene, CDR1 is SGHVS and CDR2 is FNYEAQ. Trimming took off 0 bases at V and 5 bases at J, with 14 bases between the two ends.